This T cell receptor delta chain was retrieved from a study of gamma-delta T cells after stem cell transplantation. The germline V gene has CDR1 TVYSNPD and CDR2 GDNSRS (reference sequence). J lost 5 bases, V lost 1 base, and 24 bases had no gene match. This CDR3 has 19 residues. TCRdb used CATT to re-call clones from the RT-PCR reads. This table has around 13,000 delta-chain clones, about 32% appearing once. The source is a human donor. It is not recorded whose cells these are; they may come from a transplant donor. The sample taken for sequencing was gamma-delta T cells. The chain recombines TRDV3 with TRDJ1, with TRDD3 matching over 8 bases. The CDR3 DNA follows: TGTGCCTTTAAATTTTCGAAACGAAGGGGATACCGCCTCACGGATAAACTCATCTTT. Protein product: CAFKFSKRRGYRLTDKLIF.